The entry below gives a single T cell receptor beta chain sequence along with its context. Antigen specificity is unknown. Given the absence of the conserved phenylalanine or tryptophan at the CDR3 end, a read error is likely. The limits of the CDR3 on the DNA are not certain, so only TCRdb's listed CDR3 is given. Clones were sequenced by immunoSEQ multiplex PCR, and TCRdb holds only the in-frame ones, with some missing. Here the sample spans about 100,000 clones, nearly 90% being singletons. The sample comes from a study of T cell responses to AZD1222 COVID-19 vaccine. Points from the study as a whole: Nearly half of spike-specific TCRs reportedly target unmutated variant regions. The study identified only 6 or 7 AZD1222 recipients as seropositive at baseline. Spike-wide coverage was observed for vaccine-associated CD4 TCRs, with dominant responses at 160-218 and 743-854. Following two doses of AZD1222, Spike-specific TCR breadth and depth rose.

In germline, CDR1 is SGHRS, CDR2 YFSETQ. The CDR3 spans 14 amino acids, including both terminal residues. This receptor was identified in an adult in good health. The rearrangement uses TRBV5-1 and TRBJ1-2; the table gives TRBD1 as D, unverified against the DNA. The source was peripheral blood, collected on day 0 of AZD1222 vaccination. This CDR3 reads CASSPTGGQALTST.